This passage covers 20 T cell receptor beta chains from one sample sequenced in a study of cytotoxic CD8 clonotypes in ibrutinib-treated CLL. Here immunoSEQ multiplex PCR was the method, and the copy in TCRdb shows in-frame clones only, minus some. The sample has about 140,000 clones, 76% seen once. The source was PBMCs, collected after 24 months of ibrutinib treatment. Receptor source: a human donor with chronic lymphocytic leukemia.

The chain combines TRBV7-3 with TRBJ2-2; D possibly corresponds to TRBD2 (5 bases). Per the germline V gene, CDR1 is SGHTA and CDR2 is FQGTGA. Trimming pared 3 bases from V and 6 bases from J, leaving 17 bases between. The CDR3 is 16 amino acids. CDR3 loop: CASSFLPLVGPGELFF. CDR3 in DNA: TGTGCCAGCAGCTTCTTGCCACTAGTCGGGCCCGGGGAGCTGTTTTTT.

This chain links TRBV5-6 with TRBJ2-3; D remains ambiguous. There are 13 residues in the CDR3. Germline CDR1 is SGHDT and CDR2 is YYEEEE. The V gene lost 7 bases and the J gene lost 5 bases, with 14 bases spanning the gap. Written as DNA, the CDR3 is TGTGCCAGCGGTTCCCAGCGCCGAGATACGCAGTATTTT. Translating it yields CASGSQRRDTQYF.

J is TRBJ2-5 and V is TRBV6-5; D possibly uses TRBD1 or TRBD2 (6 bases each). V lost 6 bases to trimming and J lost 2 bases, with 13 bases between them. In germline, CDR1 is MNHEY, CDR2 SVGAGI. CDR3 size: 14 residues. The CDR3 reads CASREGDTQETQYF. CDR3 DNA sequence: TGTGCCAGCAGGGAGGGGGACACTCAAGAGACCCAGTACTTC.

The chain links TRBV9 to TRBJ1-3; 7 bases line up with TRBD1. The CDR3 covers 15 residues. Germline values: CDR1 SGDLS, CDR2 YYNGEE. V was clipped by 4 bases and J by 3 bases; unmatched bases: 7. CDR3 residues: CASSTGTAGGNTIYF. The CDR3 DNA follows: TGTGCCAGCAGCACGGGGACAGCAGGTGGAAACACCATATATTTT.

CDR3 amino acids: CASSSGLAETQYF. The CDR3 region has the DNA TGCGCCAGCAGCTCGGGACTAGCCGAGACCCAGTACTTC. The chain couples TRBV5-1 to TRBJ2-5; 9 bases fit TRBD2. The V gene end was trimmed by 3 bases and the J gene end by 5 bases; junction bases not matched to a gene: 2. Germline V CDR1 and CDR2: SGHRS, YFSETQ. This CDR3 comprises 13 residues.

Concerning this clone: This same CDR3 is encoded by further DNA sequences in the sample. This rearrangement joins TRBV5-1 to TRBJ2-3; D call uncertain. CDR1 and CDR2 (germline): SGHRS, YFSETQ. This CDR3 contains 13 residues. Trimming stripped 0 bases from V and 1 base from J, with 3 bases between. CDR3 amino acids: CASSLDGTDTQYF. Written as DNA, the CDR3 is TGCGCCAGCAGCTTGGATGGCACAGATACGCAGTATTTT.

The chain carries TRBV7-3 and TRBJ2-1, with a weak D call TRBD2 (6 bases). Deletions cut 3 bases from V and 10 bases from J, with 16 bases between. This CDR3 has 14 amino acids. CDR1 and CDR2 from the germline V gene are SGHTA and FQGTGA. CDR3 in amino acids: CASSFVGPAGEQFF. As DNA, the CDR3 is TGTGCCAGCAGCTTTGTGGGGCCCGCGGGGGAGCAGTTCTTC.

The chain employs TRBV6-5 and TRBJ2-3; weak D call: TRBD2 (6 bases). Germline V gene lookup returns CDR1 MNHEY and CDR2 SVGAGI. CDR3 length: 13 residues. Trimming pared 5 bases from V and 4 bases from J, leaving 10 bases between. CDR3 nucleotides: TGTGCCAGCAGTCGGGGCGGGGCAGATACGCAGTATTTT. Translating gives CASSRGGADTQYF.

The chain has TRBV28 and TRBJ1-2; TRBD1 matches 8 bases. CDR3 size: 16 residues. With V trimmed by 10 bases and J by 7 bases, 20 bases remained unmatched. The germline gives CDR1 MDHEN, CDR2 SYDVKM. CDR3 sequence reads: CATPRGRLGSGSGYTF. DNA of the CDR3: TGTGCCACACCCAGGGGGCGCTTGGGGTCCGGCTCTGGCTACACCTTC.

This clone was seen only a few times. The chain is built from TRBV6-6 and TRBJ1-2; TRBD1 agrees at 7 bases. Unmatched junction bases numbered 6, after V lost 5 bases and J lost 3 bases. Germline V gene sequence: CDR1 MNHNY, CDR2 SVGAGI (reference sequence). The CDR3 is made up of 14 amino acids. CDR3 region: CASSPRQGDYGYTF. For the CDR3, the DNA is TGTGCCAGCAGTCCGCGACAGGGCGACTATGGCTACACCTTC.

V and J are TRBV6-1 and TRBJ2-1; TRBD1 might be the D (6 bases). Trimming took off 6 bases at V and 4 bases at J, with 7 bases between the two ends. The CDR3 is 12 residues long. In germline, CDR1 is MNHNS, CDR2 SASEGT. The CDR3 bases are TGTGCCAGCAGCGGACAGTACAATGAGCAGTTCTTC. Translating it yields CASSGQYNEQFF.

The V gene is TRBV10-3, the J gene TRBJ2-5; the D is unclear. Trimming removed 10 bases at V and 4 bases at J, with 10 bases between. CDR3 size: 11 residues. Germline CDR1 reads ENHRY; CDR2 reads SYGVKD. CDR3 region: CATGNGETQYF. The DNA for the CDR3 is TGTGCCACAGGAAACGGAGAGACCCAGTACTTC.

The CDR3 reads CASSIDRNRGGGLAAHSYNEQFF. The DNA of the CDR3 is TGTGCCAGTAGTATAGACCGCAACAGGGGTGGAGGACTAGCGGCCCACTCCTACAATGAGCAGTTCTTC. V gene TRBV19 combines with J gene TRBJ2-1, with 10 bases identical to TRBD2. This CDR3 is 23 amino acids long. V lost 0 bases and J lost 0; bases outside the gene matches: 20. Germline V gene data show CDR1 as LNHDA and CDR2 as SQIVND (reference sequence).

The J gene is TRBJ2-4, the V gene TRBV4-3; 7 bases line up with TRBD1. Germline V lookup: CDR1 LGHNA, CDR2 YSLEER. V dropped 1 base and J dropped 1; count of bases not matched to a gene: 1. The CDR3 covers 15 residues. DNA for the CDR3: TGCGCCAGCAGCCAAGCGGGACAGGCCAAAAACATTCAGTACTTC. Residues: CASSQAGQAKNIQYF.

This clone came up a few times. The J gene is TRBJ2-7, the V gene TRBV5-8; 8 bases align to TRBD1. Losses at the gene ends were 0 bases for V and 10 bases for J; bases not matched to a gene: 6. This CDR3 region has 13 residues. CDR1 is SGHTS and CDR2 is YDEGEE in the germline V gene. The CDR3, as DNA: TGTGCCAGCAGCTTGGGACAGGGGAGACCCCAGTACTTC. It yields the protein CASSLGQGRPQYF.

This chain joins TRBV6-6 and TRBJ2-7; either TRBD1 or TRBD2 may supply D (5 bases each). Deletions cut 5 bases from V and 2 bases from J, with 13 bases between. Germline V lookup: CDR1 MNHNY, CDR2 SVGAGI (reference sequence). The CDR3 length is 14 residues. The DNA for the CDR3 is TGTGCCAGCAGTCGGCGTGGGGGTGCCTACGAGCAGTACTTC. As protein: CASSRRGGAYEQYF.

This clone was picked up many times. The CDR3 spells CASSSVRGNTEAFF. The CDR3 nucleotides read TGCGCCAGCAGCTCCGTGCGGGGGAACACTGAAGCTTTCTTT. The chain has TRBV5-1 and TRBJ1-1; D is ambiguous. Germline V CDR1 and CDR2: SGHRS, YFSETQ. This CDR3 has 14 amino acids. V lost 3 bases and J 1 base, leaving 10 bases between the germline ends.

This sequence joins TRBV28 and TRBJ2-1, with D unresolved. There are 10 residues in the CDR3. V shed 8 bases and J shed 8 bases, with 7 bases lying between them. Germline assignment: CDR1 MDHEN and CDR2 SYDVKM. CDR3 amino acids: CASGRDEQFF. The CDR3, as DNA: TGTGCCAGCGGACGGGATGAGCAGTTCTTC.

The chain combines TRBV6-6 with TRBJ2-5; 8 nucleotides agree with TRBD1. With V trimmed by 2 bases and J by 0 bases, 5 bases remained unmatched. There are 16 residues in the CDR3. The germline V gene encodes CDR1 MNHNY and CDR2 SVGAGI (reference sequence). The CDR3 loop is CASSYPTGAHQETQYF. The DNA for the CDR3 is TGTGCCAGCAGTTACCCGACAGGGGCCCACCAAGAGACCCAGTACTTC.

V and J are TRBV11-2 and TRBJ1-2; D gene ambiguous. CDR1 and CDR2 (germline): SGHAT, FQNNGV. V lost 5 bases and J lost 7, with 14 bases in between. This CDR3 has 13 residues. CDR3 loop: CASSPQEISGYTF. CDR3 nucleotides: TGTGCCAGCAGCCCCCAGGAAATCAGTGGCTACACCTTC.